These 10 T cell receptor beta chains were all obtained from the same sample, sequenced in a study of blood T cells in healthy people across ages. A sample-barcoded 5' primer and a J-beta primer mix were used in a second PCR of roughly 7 to 12 cycles. MiXCR was run by TCRdb on the 5' RACE reads, yielding one entry per CDR3 protein. The top ten hold 28% of the sample, which has roughly 860,000 distinct CDR3 sequences, about 59% seen once. Sequencing used blood. The receptors were gathered from a man aged 30 to 39 in good health.

In this sample, this clonotype turned up a few times. A much larger clone differs by one base, so this may be a read error. The chain couples TRBV7-6 to TRBJ2-7; 14 bases match TRBD2. After removal of 1 base from V and 7 bases from J, the junction contained 6 bases not matched to a gene. The CDR3 extends over 16 amino acids. Germline-derived CDR1 and CDR2 are SGHVS and FNYEAQ. The CDR3 DNA reads TGTGCCAGCAGCTTAGGACCGGGACTAGCGGGGGATGAGCAGTACTTC. Its protein product is CASSLGPGLAGDEQYF.

The V gene is TRBV20-1, the J gene TRBJ2-7, with D possibly being TRBD2 (5 bases). Germline assignment: CDR1 DFQATT and CDR2 SNEGSKA (reference sequence). V dropped 5 bases and J dropped 6 bases, with 11 bases sitting between them. The CDR3 consists of 11 residues. The CDR3 region is CSAGGRTEQYF. The CDR3 DNA follows: TGCAGTGCTGGAGGCCGGACCGAGCAGTACTTC.

This clonotype turned up a few times. This chain uses TRBV6-5 with TRBJ2-3, with no clear D. This CDR3 contains 15 residues. Germline assignment: CDR1 MNHEY and CDR2 SVGAGI. Trimming took 0 bases from V and 6 from J, leaving 13 bases between them. In DNA form, the CDR3 reads TGTGCCAGCAGTTACTCGCCGGCAGATACCGATACGCAGTATTTT. Translating gives CASSYSPADTDTQYF.

This clonotype was detected a few times. This chain uses TRBV4-2 with TRBJ1-6, with D perhaps matching TRBD1 (6 bases). Looked up from germline, CDR1 is LGHNA and CDR2 is YNFKEQ. This CDR3 comprises 15 residues. V lost 3 bases and J lost 9, with 15 bases in between. The CDR3 spells CASSQGRTDRSPLHF. The DNA for the CDR3 is TGTGCCAGCAGCCAGGGACGGACAGATCGTTCACCCCTCCACTTT.

The chain couples TRBV6-2 or TRBV6-3 to TRBJ2-5; 10 bases map to TRBD2. CDR1 and CDR2 from the germline V gene are MNHEY and SVGEGT. The CDR3 is 13 amino acids. Trimming at V came to 8 bases and at J to 4 bases, leaving 4 bases not matched to a gene. CDR3 in DNA: TGTGCCAGCCGCAGGACTAGCGGAGAGACCCAGTACTTC. Translating it yields CASRRTSGETQYF.

The V and J genes are TRBV4-2 and TRBJ2-7; 10 nucleotides agree with TRBD2. Germline V gene data show CDR1 as LGHNA and CDR2 as YNFKEQ. The CDR3 extends over 18 amino acids. The junction had 14 bases not matched to a gene; V was cut back by 0 bases and J by 6 bases. The CDR3 sequence is CASSQEAGTSAPRGEQYF. CDR3 in DNA: TGTGCCAGCAGCCAAGAGGCTGGGACTAGCGCTCCCCGGGGCGAGCAGTACTTC.

The chain recombines TRBV7-8 with TRBJ2-7; 7 bases fit TRBD1. Germline trimming cut 3 bases from V and 5 bases from J; bases unmatched to any gene: 13. The germline gives CDR1 SGHVS, CDR2 FQNEAQ. The CDR3 has 16 amino acids. The CDR3 here is CASSFGKETGFDEQYF. CDR3 sequence (DNA): TGTGCCAGCAGCTTCGGGAAAGAGACAGGGTTCGACGAGCAGTACTTC.

The rearrangement joins TRBV5-1 to TRBJ2-7; D may match TRBD1 or TRBD2 (5 bases each). The V end was cut by 4 bases, the J end by 5 bases, with 16 bases between. CDR1 SGHRS and CDR2 YFSETQ come from the germline V gene. This CDR3 region has 14 residues. CDR3 sequence reads: CASSNRDGTDEQYF. The CDR3 DNA is TGCGCCAGCAGCAACCGGGACGGAACCGACGAGCAGTACTTC.

The chain employs TRBV5-1 and TRBJ2-5, with 15 bases matching TRBD2. CDR1 is SGHRS and CDR2 is YFSETQ in the germline V gene. The V and J ends lost 1 base and 0 bases, in that order; junction bases with no gene match: 4. The CDR3 contains 18 residues. In DNA form, the CDR3 reads TGCGCCAGCAGCTTGACCGGGACTAGCGGGGGGCACCAAGAGACCCAGTACTTC. The encoded protein is CASSLTGTSGGHQETQYF.

The chain is built from TRBV2 and TRBJ2-3; unclear D gene. Trimming took off 5 bases at V and 6 bases at J, with 6 bases between the two ends. The CDR3 has 11 residues. In germline, CDR1 is SNHLY, CDR2 FYNNEI. The CDR3 DNA reads as TGTGCCAGCAGTTTACAGGATACGCAGTATTTT. It codes for CASSLQDTQYF.